This T cell receptor beta chain was profiled in a study of blood T cell repertoires in COVID-19 (TCRdb year 2020). For the wider study: Samples from collaborators originated in the United States, Italy and Spain and spanned both the acute and convalescent phases of COVID-19. The dataset comprised deeply sampled blood TCRbeta repertoires from subjects exposed to, actively infected with, or recovered from COVID-19. Samples came from the ongoing ImmuneRACE study (first 160 participants) plus 1,254 subjects from 6 global collaborators. The material from the prospective study consisted of cDNA or gDNA derived from T cells, B-cell-depleted T cells, or PBMCs. The repertoires were released in a freely available public database meant as a resource for research on the immune response to SARS-CoV-2. Where available, HLA class I and class II types were obtained from metadata supplied by the sample provider rather than from assay-based typing. Nearly every sample came with metadata listing a de-identified subject ID, COVID-19 status, age in years and sex. Points the paper makes about the study in general: The amount of clinical and demographic metadata varied by source and participant and was provided uncurated.

TCRbeta CDR3 regions were amplified from genomic DNA using the immunoSEQ Assay, a bias-controlled multiplex PCR. Concerning the study's data processing: The number of nucleated cells in each sample was estimated by amplification of reference gene primers within the assay. Sequence reads were collapsed and filtered to measure the absolute abundance of every unique TCRbeta CDR3 rearrangement. Productive Simpson clonality was computed per sample as the square root of Simpson's diversity index over productive rearrangements. Drawn from immuneACCESS, this table holds only the in-frame rearrangements with V and J called that TCRdb kept. Clones are partly lost; checked studies trace under half to an unresolved V gene and leave the rest unexplained. That table supplies the V and J calls and clone size; D and trimming were determined from the DNA. The sample records 200,000 to 300,000 clones, around nine tenths of which are singletons. The ten most abundant clones make up roughly 4.9% of the sample.

On this clone: Its antigen has not been determined. Per-base qualities were not stored, and no clone one base away is much larger.

One collaborating source in Seattle enrolled patients while the patients were actively infected and followed the patients over time throughout the course of disease. Whole blood was collected in K2EDTA tubes by collaborating institutions according to the institutions' own protocols. Collaborator samples were shipped for TCRbeta analysis as frozen whole blood, isolated PBMCs, or DNA extracted from either sample type. The CDR3 holds 18 amino acids from the cysteine to the phenylalanine. Only the CDR3 DNA stays, 54 bases, in frame from base 1. Ends trimmed: V by 4 bases, J by 4 bases; bases unmatched to a gene: 11. The germline V gene sets CDR1 to KGHSH and CDR2 to LQKENI.

This TCR came from a woman aged 55-69 years with COVID-19, enrolled during active disease. The rearrangement joined TRBV18 to TRBJ2-1, with 12 middle bases fitting TRBD2. Sequencing was carried out using peripheral blood. The sequenced DNA: TGTGCCAGCTCACAAAAACCGGGACTAGCGGGCCAGTACAATGAGCAGTTCTTC. This encodes CASSQKPGLAGQYNEQFF.